The T cell receptor (beta chain) described here comes from a study of blood T cell repertoires in COVID-19. Study-level information: Sites in the United States, Italy and Spain provided acute and convalescent COVID-19 samples. T cells, B-cell-depleted T cells, or PBMCs supplied cDNA or gDNA.

CDR1 and CDR2 from the germline V gene are SGHTA and FQGNSA. This CDR3 has 17 residues. V was cut by 1 base and J by 0 bases, with 12 bases left in between. Sequencing used immunoSEQ multiplex PCR; TCRdb keeps in-frame clones, though not all of them. The sample consists of 300,000 or so clones, 86% of them appearing once. Participant age was 18 to 89 years, and participants resided in fewer than 25 US areas. In assigning cohorts, the study relied on participant-reported clinical history. The receptor's source is a woman between 40 and 55 years old with acute COVID-19. Sequencing was done on a sample of PBMCs or T cells enriched from blood (not recorded which). V is TRBV7-2 and J is TRBJ2-2; perhaps TRBD2 as D (5 bases). CDR3 coding DNA: TGTGCCAGCAGCTTAGTGCCAGGACTCGCGAACACCGGGGAGCTGTTTTTT. It codes for CASSLVPGLANTGELFF.